This TCR beta chain was identified in a study of T-cell reconstitution after alpha-beta-depleted transplantation in children. General observations from the study: One year after transplant, T-cell counts and diversity came mostly from newly produced T cells.

This clonotype was observed a few times. As yet, its antigen is unknown. The V end was cut by 2 bases, the J end by 2 bases, with 13 bases between. This CDR3 is built from 16 residues. Germline CDR1 SGHTA, CDR2 FQGNSA. Preparing the TCRbeta library involved the use of unique molecular identifiers. A single record per CDR3 protein comes from TCRdb applying MiXCR to the PCR reads. The sample lists about 580,000 distinct CDR3 sequences, about 23% occurring once. This specimen was PBMCs, mostly from graft donor cells, taken 360 days after TCRalphabeta/CD19-depleted stem cell transplant. The receptor comes from a boy in the first two years of life who had a stem cell transplant for acute myeloid leukemia, so the T cells may come from the graft donor. The rearrangement uses TRBV7-2 and TRBJ2-1, with a weak D call TRBD2 (6 bases). The CDR3 loop reads CASSLSQGLTYNEQFF. The DNA for the CDR3 is TGTGCCAGCAGCTTATCCCAGGGACTTACCTACAATGAGCAGTTCTTC.